This T cell receptor (beta chain) was identified during a study of cytomegalovirus exposure and HLA in healthy donors. Turning to the study itself: Prior work identified around 120 million unique TCR beta sequences in roughly 180 million T cells. Within an early data release were about 85 million unique TCRs drawn from HLA-typed donors. The study's findings and limits: For presence/absence analyses, sequencing depth was assumed to be roughly uniform across donors. In an earlier analysis, about 87% or about 30%: the productive usage of most TCR beta V segments.

Vbeta (60) and Jbeta (13) primers were used in the PCR. Some clones are missing from TCRdb's copy, which holds only in-frame ones; the method was immunoSEQ multiplex PCR. The sample shows some 130,000 clones, 80% of them seen only once. The CDR3 has 16 residues. CDR1 and CDR2 from the germline V gene are SEHNR and FQNEAQ (reference sequence). In regard to this clone: Its antigen is not known. At one of its ends the junction is not consistent with the germline gene, which may arise from a read error.

Sequenced: PBMCs. V gene TRBV7-9 combines with J gene TRBJ2-3, with 8 bases that match TRBD2. This TCR was sampled from a male donor in good health and CMV-seronegative. The CDR3 DNA is TGTTCCAGCAGCTTAGGTATGGGACTAGACACAGATACGCAGTATTTT. It is translated as CSSSLGMGLDTDTQYF.